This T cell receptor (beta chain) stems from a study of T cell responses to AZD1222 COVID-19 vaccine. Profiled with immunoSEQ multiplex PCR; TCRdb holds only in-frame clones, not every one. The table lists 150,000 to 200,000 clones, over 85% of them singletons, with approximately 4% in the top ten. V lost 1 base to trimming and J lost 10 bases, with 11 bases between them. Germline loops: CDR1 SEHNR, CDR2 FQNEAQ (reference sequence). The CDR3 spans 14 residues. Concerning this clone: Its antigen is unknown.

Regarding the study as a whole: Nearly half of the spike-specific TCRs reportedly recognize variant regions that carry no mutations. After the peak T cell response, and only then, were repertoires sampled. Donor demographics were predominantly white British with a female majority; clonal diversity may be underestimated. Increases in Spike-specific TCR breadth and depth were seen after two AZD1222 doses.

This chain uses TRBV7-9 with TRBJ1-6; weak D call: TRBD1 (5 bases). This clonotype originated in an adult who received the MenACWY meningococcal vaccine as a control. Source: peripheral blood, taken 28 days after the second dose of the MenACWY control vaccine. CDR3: CASSLDLGESPLHF. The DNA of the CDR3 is TGTGCCAGCAGCTTAGATTTAGGGGAATCACCCCTCCACTTT.